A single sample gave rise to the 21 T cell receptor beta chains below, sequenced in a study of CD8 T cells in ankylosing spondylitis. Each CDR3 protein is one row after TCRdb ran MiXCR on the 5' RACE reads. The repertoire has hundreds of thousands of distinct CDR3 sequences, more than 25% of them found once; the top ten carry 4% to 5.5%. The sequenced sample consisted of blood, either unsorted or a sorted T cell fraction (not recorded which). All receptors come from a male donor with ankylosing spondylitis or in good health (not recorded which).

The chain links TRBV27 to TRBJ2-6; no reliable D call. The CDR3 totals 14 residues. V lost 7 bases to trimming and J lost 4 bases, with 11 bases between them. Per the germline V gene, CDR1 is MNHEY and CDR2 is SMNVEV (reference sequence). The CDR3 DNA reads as TGTGCCAGCAAGGACGGGTGGGGGGCCAACGTCCTGACTTTC. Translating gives CASKDGWGANVLTF.

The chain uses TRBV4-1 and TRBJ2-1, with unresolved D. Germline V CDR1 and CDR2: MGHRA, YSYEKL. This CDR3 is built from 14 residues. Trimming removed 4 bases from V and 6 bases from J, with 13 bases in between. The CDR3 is CASSPNEPGNEQFF. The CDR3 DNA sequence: TGCGCCAGCAGCCCGAATGAGCCCGGCAATGAGCAGTTCTTC.

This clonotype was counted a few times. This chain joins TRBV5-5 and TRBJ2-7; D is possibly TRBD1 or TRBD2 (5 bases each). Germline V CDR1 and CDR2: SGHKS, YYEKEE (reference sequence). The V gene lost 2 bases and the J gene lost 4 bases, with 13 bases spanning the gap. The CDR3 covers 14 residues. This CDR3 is CASSFPTRGYEQYF. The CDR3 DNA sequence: TGTGCCAGCAGCTTTCCGACGAGGGGTTACGAGCAGTACTTC.

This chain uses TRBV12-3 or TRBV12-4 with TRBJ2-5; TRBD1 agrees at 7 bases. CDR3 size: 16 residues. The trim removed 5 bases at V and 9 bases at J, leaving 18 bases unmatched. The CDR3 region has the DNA TGTGCCAGCAGTCCCCCCCTCCGCCCGGGACAGAGGGCCCAGTACTTC. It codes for CASSPPLRPGQRAQYF.

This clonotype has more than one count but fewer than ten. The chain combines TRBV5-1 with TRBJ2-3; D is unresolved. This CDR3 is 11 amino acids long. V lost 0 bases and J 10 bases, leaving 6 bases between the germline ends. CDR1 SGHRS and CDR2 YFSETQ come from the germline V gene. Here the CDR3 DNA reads TGCGCCAGCAGCTTGGTGCTAGCGCAGTATTTT. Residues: CASSLVLAQYF.

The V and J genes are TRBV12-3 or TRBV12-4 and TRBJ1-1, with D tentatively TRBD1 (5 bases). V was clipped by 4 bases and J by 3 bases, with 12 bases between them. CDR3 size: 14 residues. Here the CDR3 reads CASSSGTHYTEAFF. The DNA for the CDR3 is TGTGCCAGCAGTTCCGGGACCCATTACACTGAAGCTTTCTTT.

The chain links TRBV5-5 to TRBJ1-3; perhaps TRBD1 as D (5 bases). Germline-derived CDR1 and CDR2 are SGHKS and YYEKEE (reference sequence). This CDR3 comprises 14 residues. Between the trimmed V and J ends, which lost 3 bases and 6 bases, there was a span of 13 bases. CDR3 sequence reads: CASSSGGVANTIYF. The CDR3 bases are TGTGCCAGCAGCTCCGGAGGGGTTGCAAACACCATATATTTT.

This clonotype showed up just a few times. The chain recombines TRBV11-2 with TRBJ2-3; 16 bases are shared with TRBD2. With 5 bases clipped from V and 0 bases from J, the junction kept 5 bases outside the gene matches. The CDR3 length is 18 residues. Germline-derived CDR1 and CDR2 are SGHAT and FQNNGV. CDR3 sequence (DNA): TGTGCCAGCAGCCCCGGGACTAGCGGGGGGGCTAGCACAGATACGCAGTATTTT. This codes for CASSPGTSGGASTDTQYF.

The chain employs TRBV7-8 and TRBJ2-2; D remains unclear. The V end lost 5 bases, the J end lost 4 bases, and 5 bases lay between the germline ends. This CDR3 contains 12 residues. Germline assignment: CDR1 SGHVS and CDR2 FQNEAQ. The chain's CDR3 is CASSLLTGELFF. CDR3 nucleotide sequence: TGTGCCAGCAGCCTTCTCACCGGGGAGCTGTTTTTT.

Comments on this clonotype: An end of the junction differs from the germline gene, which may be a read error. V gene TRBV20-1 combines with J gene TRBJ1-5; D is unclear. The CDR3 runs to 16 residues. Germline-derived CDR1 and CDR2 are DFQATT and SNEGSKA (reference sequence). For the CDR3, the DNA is TGCTGTGCTAGCGAGTTCGGAAGACCTAGCAATCAGCCCCAGCATTTT. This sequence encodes CCASEFGRPSNQPQHF.

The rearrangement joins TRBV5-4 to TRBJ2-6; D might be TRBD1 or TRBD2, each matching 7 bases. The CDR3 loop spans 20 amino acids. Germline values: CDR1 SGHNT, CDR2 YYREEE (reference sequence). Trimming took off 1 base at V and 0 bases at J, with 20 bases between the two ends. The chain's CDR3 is CASSLLGGTAFISGANVLTF. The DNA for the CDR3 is TGTGCCAGCAGCTTGTTGGGAGGGACAGCTTTTATCTCTGGGGCCAACGTCCTGACTTTC. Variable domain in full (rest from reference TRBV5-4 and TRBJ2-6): ETGVTQSPTHLIKTRGQQVTLRCSSQSGHNTVSWYQQALGQGPQFIFQYYREEENGRGNFPPRFSGLQFPNYSSELNVNALELDDSALYLCASSLLGGTAFISGANVLTFGAGSRLTVL.

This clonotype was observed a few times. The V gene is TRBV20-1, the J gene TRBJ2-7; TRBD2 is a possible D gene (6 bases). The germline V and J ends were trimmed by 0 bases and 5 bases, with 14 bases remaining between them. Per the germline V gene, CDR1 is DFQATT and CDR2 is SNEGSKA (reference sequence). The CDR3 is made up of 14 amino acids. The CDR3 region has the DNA TGCAGTGCTAGAGATCAATGGGCTAGCGACGAGCAGTACTTC. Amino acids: CSARDQWASDEQYF.

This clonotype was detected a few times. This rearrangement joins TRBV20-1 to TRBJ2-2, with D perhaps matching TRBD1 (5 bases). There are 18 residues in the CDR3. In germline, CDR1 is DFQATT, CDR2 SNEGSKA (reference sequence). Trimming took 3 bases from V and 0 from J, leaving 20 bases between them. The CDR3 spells CSASDPDSKYANTGELFF. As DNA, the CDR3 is TGCAGTGCTAGTGACCCAGACAGCAAGTACGCGAACACCGGGGAGCTGTTTTTT.

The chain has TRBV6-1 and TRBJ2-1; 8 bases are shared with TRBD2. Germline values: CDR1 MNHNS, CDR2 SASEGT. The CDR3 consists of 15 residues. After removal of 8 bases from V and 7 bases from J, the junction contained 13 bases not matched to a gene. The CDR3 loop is CASSFWGPSGNEQFF. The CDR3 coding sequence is TGTGCCAGCTCTTTTTGGGGGCCTAGCGGGAATGAGCAGTTCTTC.

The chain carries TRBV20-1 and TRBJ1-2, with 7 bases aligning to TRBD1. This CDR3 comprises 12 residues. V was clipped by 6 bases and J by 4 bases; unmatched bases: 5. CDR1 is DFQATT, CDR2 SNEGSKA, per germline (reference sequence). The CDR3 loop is CSAGRQGYGYTF. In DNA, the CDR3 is TGCAGTGCCGGGAGACAGGGCTATGGCTACACCTTC.

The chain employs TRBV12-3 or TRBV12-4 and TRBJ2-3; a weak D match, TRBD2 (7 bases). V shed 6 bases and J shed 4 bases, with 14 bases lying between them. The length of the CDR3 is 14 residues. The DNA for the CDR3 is TGTGCCAGCAGGCCTGGGGGGGGGCCAGATACGCAGTATTTT. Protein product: CASRPGGGPDTQYF.

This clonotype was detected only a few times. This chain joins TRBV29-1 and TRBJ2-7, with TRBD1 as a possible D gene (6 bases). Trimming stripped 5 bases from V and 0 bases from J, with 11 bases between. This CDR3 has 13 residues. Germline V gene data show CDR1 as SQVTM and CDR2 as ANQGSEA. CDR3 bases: TGCAGCGTTTGGACAGACAGCTCCTACGAGCAGTACTTC. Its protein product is CSVWTDSSYEQYF.

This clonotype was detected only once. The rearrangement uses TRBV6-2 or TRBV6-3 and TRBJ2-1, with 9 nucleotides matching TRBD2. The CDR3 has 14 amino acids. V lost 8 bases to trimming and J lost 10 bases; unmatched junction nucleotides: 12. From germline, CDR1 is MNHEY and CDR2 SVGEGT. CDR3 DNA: TGTGCCAGCGCTAAAGCGGGGGGCCCAAGAGAGCAGTTCTTC. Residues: CASAKAGGPREQFF.

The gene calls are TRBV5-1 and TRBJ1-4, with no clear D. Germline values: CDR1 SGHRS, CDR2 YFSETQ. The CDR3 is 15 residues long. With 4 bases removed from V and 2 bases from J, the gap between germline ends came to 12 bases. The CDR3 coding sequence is TGCGCCAGCAGCCCGGACGGTGGGACTAATGAAAAACTGTTTTTT. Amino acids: CASSPDGGTNEKLFF.

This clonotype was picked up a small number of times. The CDR3 nucleotides are TGTGCCAGCAGCACCAAGGGCGGGACAGGGTATAATGAGCAGTTCTTC. This encodes CASSTKGGTGYNEQFF. This chain joins TRBV7-3 and TRBJ2-1; 9 bases line up with TRBD1. V shed 5 bases, J shed 7 bases, and the junction held 12 bases outside the gene matches. CDR1 SGHTA and CDR2 FQGTGA come from the germline V gene. The CDR3 length is 16 residues.

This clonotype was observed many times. CDR3 in amino acids: CASSLGQFNEQFF. Written as DNA, the CDR3 is TGTGCCAGCAGTTTAGGGCAATTCAATGAGCAGTTCTTC. The chain is built from TRBV12-3 or TRBV12-4 and TRBJ2-1; D is unclear. V was pared by 1 base and J by 6 bases, with 7 bases between. The CDR3 totals 13 residues.